Listed here are 24 T cell receptor beta chains from one sample, sequenced in a study of blood T cell repertoires in COVID-19 (dated by TCRdb to the early 2020s). Library construction relied on the immunoSEQ multiplex PCR assay. Here the immuneACCESS table is served through TCRdb, limited to in-frame sequences with V and J called. Missing clones are a known gap in these copies; in checked studies unresolved V genes cover under half, and the rest lacks a known reason. This sample comprises roughly 150,000 clones, about 85% of them detected only once. The ten largest clones add up to more than 5% of the sample. Sample: peripheral blood. These TCRs come from a woman aged 50 to 60 with COVID-19, enrolled during active disease.

The chain combines TRBV28 with TRBJ2-4, with TRBD1 matching 10 bases. Germline CDR1 and CDR2: MDHEN and SYDVKM. This CDR3 comprises 14 residues. Losses at the gene ends were 4 bases for V and 5 bases for J; bases not matched to a gene: 2. The CDR3 DNA reads as TGTGCCAGCAGTTCCGGACAGGGGGAAAACATTCAGTACTTC. It translates to CASSSGQGENIQYF.

This chain uses TRBV27 with TRBJ2-1; 9 positions agree with TRBD1. CDR1 is MNHEY and CDR2 is SMNVEV in the germline V gene (reference sequence). This CDR3 spans 16 amino acids. With 2 bases clipped from V and 4 bases from J, the junction kept 6 bases outside the gene matches. The CDR3 DNA reads as TGTGCCAGCAGTTTACCCCCGGGACAGGGATACAATGAGCAGTTCTTC. This codes for CASSLPPGQGYNEQFF.

This chain links TRBV2 with TRBJ1-2, with 7 bases matching TRBD1. The ends lost 4 bases at V and 2 bases at J; junction bases unmatched: 1. The CDR3 extends over 13 amino acids. Germline V CDR1 and CDR2: SNHLY, FYNNEI. The CDR3 spells CASSGGQNYGYTF. The CDR3 coding sequence is TGTGCCAGCAGTGGGGGACAGAACTATGGCTACACCTTC.

This chain joins TRBV18 and TRBJ1-4; 7 bases are a match to TRBD1. Germline trimming cut 0 bases from V and 2 bases from J; bases unmatched to any gene: 6. The CDR3 contains 17 residues. The germline gives CDR1 KGHSH, CDR2 LQKENI. CDR3 protein: CASSPPGTVPTNEKLFF. The CDR3 DNA follows: TGTGCCAGCTCACCACCGGGGACAGTACCTACTAATGAAAAACTGTTTTTT.

V and J are TRBV28 and TRBJ1-4; unclear D gene. Germline assignment: CDR1 MDHEN and CDR2 SYDVKM. V lost 7 bases, J lost 4 bases, and 13 bases lay in between. The CDR3 is 14 residues long. The CDR3 sequence is CASNEPGGNEKLFF. CDR3 DNA: TGTGCCAGCAACGAACCGGGAGGTAATGAAAAACTGTTTTTT.

This rearrangement joins TRBV5-4 to TRBJ1-3; 7 positions match TRBD1. Germline CDR1 SGHNT, CDR2 YYREEE (reference sequence). J lost 3 bases, V lost 2 bases, and 2 bases had no gene match. The CDR3 has 14 residues. The CDR3 DNA reads as TGTGCCAGCAGCTTCGACAGGGTTGGAAACACCATATATTTT. The encoded protein is CASSFDRVGNTIYF. Drawing the rest from reference TRBV5-4 and TRBJ1-3, the complete variable domain is ETGVTQSPTHLIKTRGQQVTLRCSSQSGHNTVSWYQQALGQGPQFIFQYYREEENGRGNFPPRFSGLQFPNYSSELNVNALELDDSALYLCASSFDRVGNTIYFGEGSWLTVV.

The chain recombines TRBV7-2 with TRBJ1-5; a weak D match, TRBD1 (6 bases). Germline loops: CDR1 SGHTA, CDR2 FQGNSA. The CDR3 has 13 amino acids. V lost 3 bases and J 9 bases, leaving 12 bases between the germline ends. CDR3 loop: CASSFPRGWPQHF. CDR3 sequence (DNA): TGTGCCAGCAGCTTCCCTAGGGGGTGGCCCCAGCATTTT.

The chain carries TRBV18 and TRBJ2-7; possibly TRBD2 for D (5 bases). The CDR3 is made up of 13 amino acids. Germline CDR1 is KGHSH and CDR2 is LQKENI. Trimming removed 0 bases at V and 3 bases at J, with 6 bases between. The CDR3 loop is CASSPPTNYEQYF. DNA of the CDR3: TGTGCCAGCTCACCACCGACTAACTACGAGCAGTACTTC. The variable domain in full, completed from reference TRBV18 and TRBJ2-7, reads NAGVMQNPRHLVRRRGQEARLRCSPMKGHSHVYWYRQLPEEGLKFMVYLQKENIIDESGMPKERFSAEFPKEGPSILRIQQVVRGDSAAYFCASSPPTNYEQYFGPGTRLTVT.

The genes are TRBV7-8 and TRBJ2-1; 7 bases fit TRBD1. After removal of 4 bases from V and 6 bases from J, the junction contained 3 bases not matched to a gene. The CDR3 consists of 13 residues. The germline V gene has CDR1 SGHVS and CDR2 FQNEAQ. The CDR3, as DNA: TGTGCCAGCAGCTCCGACAGGGCCAATGAGCAGTTCTTC. Translating gives CASSSDRANEQFF.

J is TRBJ2-3 and V is TRBV4-2; 12 nucleotides line up with TRBD2. The CDR3 has 16 residues. V was clipped by 8 bases and J by 0 bases; unmatched bases: 6. Germline V gene lookup returns CDR1 LGHNA and CDR2 YNFKEQ. In DNA form, the CDR3 reads TGTGCCAGCCGACCCGGACTAGCGGGGAGCACAGATACGCAGTATTTT. Amino acids: CASRPGLAGSTDTQYF.

This rearrangement joins TRBV7-9 to TRBJ2-7; 7 bases line up with TRBD1. This CDR3 region has 15 residues. Germline V gives CDR1 SEHNR, CDR2 FQNEAQ (reference sequence). Trimming cost V 2 bases and J 1 base; bases outside gene matches: 5. The CDR3: CASSLFEGASYEQYF. For the CDR3, the DNA is TGTGCCAGCAGCTTATTTGAGGGGGCTTCCTACGAGCAGTACTTC.

The chain has TRBV4-1 and TRBJ1-1, with TRBD1 identical over 7 bases. There are 13 residues in the CDR3. CDR1 and CDR2 (germline): MGHRA, YSYEKL. V dropped 5 bases and J dropped 8; count of bases not matched to a gene: 8. CDR3 bases: TGCGCCAGCAGCGAAGGGACAGCCCAAGAAGCTTTCTTT. The encoded protein is CASSEGTAQEAFF.

The chain combines TRBV5-1 with TRBJ2-7; D perhaps matches TRBD1 (6 bases). Germline CDR1 and CDR2: SGHRS and YFSETQ. The CDR3 spans 13 residues. Trimming stripped 3 bases from V and 1 base from J, with 8 bases between. CDR3 bases: TGCGCCAGCAGCTCCGGGACATCCTACGAGCAGTACTTC. This translates into CASSSGTSYEQYF.

This clone was found once. V gene TRBV7-9 combines with J gene TRBJ1-1, with TRBD1 matching over 8 bases. The CDR3 is 12 amino acids. The J segment lost 7 bases and the V segment lost 5 bases, leaving 3 bases of the junction unmatched. Germline V lookup: CDR1 SEHNR, CDR2 FQNEAQ (reference sequence). DNA for the CDR3: TGTGCCAGCAGCATGGACAGGGTTGAAGCTTTCTTT. It specifies CASSMDRVEAFF.

This chain connects TRBV28 to TRBJ2-7, with 11 positions matching TRBD2. V was pared by 3 bases and J by 2 bases, with 6 bases of the junction left unmatched. CDR1 and CDR2 from the germline V gene are MDHEN and SYDVKM. The CDR3 length is 16 residues. CDR3 sequence: CASSLFGTSGAYEQYF. The CDR3, as DNA: TGTGCCAGCAGTTTGTTCGGGACTAGCGGCGCCTACGAGCAGTACTTC. Based on the CDR3 plus reference TRBV28 and TRBJ2-7, the full variable domain is DVKVTQSSRYLVKRTGEKVFLECVQDMDHENMFWYRQDPGLGLRLIYFSYDVKMKEKGDIPEGYSVSREKKERFSLILESASTNQTSMYLCASSLFGTSGAYEQYFGPGTRLTVT.

The chain links TRBV3-1 (or the pseudogene TRBV3-2) to TRBJ1-2, with 9 bases lining up with TRBD1. Trimming cost V 4 bases and J 2 bases; bases outside gene matches: 2. CDR1 is LGHDT, CDR2 YNNKEL, per germline (reference sequence). The CDR3 spans 14 residues. CDR3 sequence reads: CASSLGQGNYGYTF. CDR3 in DNA: TGTGCCAGCAGCCTCGGACAGGGGAACTATGGCTACACCTTC.

Comment on this clone: Relative to the germline gene, one junction end is altered; a read error may explain this. The rearrangement links TRBV7-2 to TRBJ1-2; TRBD1 matches at 12 bases. Germline V gene lookup returns CDR1 SGHTA and CDR2 FQGNSA. This CDR3 is 14 amino acids long. CDR3: CASSIAGTGGGYTF. CDR3 DNA sequence: TGTGCCAGCAGCATAGCTGGGACAGGGGGCGGCTACACCTTC.

The CDR3 loop is CASSLEDRGSYNEQFF. CDR3 nucleotide sequence: TGTGCCAGCAGCTTGGAGGACAGGGGTTCTTACAATGAGCAGTTCTTC. The chain couples TRBV5-4 to TRBJ2-1; 9 positions agree with TRBD1. Germline V CDR1 and CDR2: SGHNT, YYREEE (reference sequence). The CDR3 sequence is 16 residues long. Unmatched junction bases numbered 5, after V lost 0 bases and J lost 4 bases.

This clone came up a few times. CDR3 nucleotides: TGTGCCAGCTCAGAGCAGGCGAGGGAGAAGCACAATGAGCAGTTCTTC. Its protein is CASSEQAREKHNEQFF. The chain carries TRBV21-1 and TRBJ2-1; the table assigns TRBD2, which was not confirmed against the DNA. TRBV21-1 is assigned pseudogene status. The CDR3 consists of 16 residues.

The V call is TRBV3-1 (or the pseudogene TRBV3-2), the J call TRBJ1-3, with D maybe TRBD1 (5 bases). V dropped 1 base and J dropped 2 bases, with 12 bases sitting between them. This CDR3 contains 16 residues. Germline V gene lookup returns CDR1 LGHDT and CDR2 YNNKEL (reference sequence). The DNA for the CDR3 is TGTGCCAGCAGCCAAGTGACACAGGTTGCTGGAAACACCATATATTTT. Protein: CASSQVTQVAGNTIYF.

This clone appeared a single time. The chain recombines TRBV19 with TRBJ1-2; 8 nucleotides line up with TRBD1. V dropped 8 bases and J dropped 2; count of bases not matched to a gene: 13. The V gene's germline CDR1 is LNHDA and CDR2 SQIVND (reference sequence). The CDR3 extends over 16 amino acids. The CDR3 nucleotides are TGTGCCAGTGCTCCCGGCGGGACAGGCGTAAACTATGGCTACACCTTC. It specifies CASAPGGTGVNYGYTF.

The chain carries TRBV7-2 and TRBJ2-7; 7 bases match TRBD2. Trimming cost V 3 bases and J 3 bases; bases outside gene matches: 14. The CDR3 consists of 17 residues. Germline V gene sequence: CDR1 SGHTA, CDR2 FQGNSA. The CDR3 is CASSFSIALAANYEQYF. CDR3 DNA: TGTGCCAGCAGCTTCAGTATAGCTCTAGCGGCGAACTACGAGCAGTACTTC. Based on the CDR3 plus reference TRBV7-2 and TRBJ2-7, the full variable domain is GAGVSQSPSNKVTEKGKDVELRCDPISGHTALYWYRQSLGQGLEFLIYFQGNSAPDKSGLPSDRFSAERTGGSVSTLTIQRTQQEDSAVYLCASSFSIALAANYEQYFGPGTRLTVT.

The chain joins TRBV2 to TRBJ2-2; 10 positions agree with TRBD2. The CDR3 covers 14 residues. Trimming removed 8 bases from V and 4 bases from J; junction bases left unmatched: 4. Germline CDR1 SNHLY, CDR2 FYNNEI. The DNA of the CDR3 is TGTGCCAGCTCCAGCGGGGGGGTCACCGGGGAGCTGTTTTTT. Protein: CASSSGGVTGELFF.

This clone has only one observation. V is TRBV30 and J is TRBJ1-6, with D possibly matching TRBD1 (5 bases). CDR1 GTSNPN and CDR2 SVGIG come from the germline V gene (reference sequence). CDR3 length equals 14 residues. V gave up 2 bases and J gave up 10 bases, with 15 bases separating them. The CDR3 bases are TGTGCCTGGAGTTTAGGGGAGGGGAAATCACCCCTCCACTTT. This sequence encodes CAWSLGEGKSPLHF.